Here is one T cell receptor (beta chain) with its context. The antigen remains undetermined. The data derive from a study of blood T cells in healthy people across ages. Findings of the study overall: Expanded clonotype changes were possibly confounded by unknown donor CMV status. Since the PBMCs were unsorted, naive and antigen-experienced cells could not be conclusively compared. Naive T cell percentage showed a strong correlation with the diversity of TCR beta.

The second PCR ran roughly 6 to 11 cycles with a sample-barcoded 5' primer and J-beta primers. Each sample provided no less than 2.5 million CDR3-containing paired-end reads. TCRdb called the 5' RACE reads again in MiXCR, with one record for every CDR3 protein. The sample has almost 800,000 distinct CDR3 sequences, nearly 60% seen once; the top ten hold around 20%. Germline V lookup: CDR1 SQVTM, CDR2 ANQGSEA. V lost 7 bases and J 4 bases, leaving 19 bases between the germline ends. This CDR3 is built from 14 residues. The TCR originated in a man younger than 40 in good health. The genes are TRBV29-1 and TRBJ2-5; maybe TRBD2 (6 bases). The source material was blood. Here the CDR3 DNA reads TGCAGCGCAAAAAATCCTTCCGGGAGAGAGACCCAGTACTTC. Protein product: CSAKNPSGRETQYF. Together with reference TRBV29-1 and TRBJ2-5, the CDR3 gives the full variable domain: SAVISQKPSRDICQRGTSLTIQCQVDSQVTMMFWYRQQPGQSLTLIATANQGSEATYESGFVIDKFPISRPNLTFSTLTVSNMSPEDSSIYLCSAKNPSGRETQYFGPGTRLLVL.